This T cell receptor beta chain was found in a study of T cell responses to AZD1222 COVID-19 vaccine. V lost 0 bases and J lost 5; bases outside the gene matches: 3. Germline assignment: CDR1 MNHNS and CDR2 SASEGT. The CDR3 covers 14 residues. Clones were sequenced by immunoSEQ multiplex PCR, and TCRdb holds only the in-frame ones, with some missing. The sample holds around 190,000 clones, almost 90% seen once. The chain carries TRBV6-1 and TRBJ2-7; the match to TRBD1 covers 8 bases. This specimen consisted of peripheral blood, obtained 28 days after the second AZD1222 dose. The TCR was taken from an adult who received the AZD1222 COVID-19 vaccine. CDR3 amino acids: CASSEAYRGNEQYF. In nucleotides, the CDR3 is TGTGCCAGCAGTGAAGCGTACAGGGGGAACGAGCAGTACTTC.